This entry features one T cell receptor beta chain sequence. This sample was taken from a study of blood T cell repertoires in COVID-19. Turning to the study itself: Donors in the United States, Italy and Spain gave samples during acute or convalescent COVID-19. PBMCs, B-cell-depleted T cells, or T cells were the source of the cDNA or gDNA that made up the material.

In the source study's methods: Using reference gene primer amplification, nucleated cell counts were estimated. Profiling relied on immunoSEQ multiplex PCR, and the TCRdb table lists in-frame clones only, not all of them. V, J and clone size were drawn from that table, and D and trimming were deduced from the DNA. The top ten clones hold more than 7.5% of a sample with 76,000 or so clones, about 83% of them seen once. The CDR3 runs to 17 residues. The trim removed 1 base at V and 3 bases at J, leaving 8 bases unmatched. Germline assignment: CDR1 SGHTA and CDR2 FQGNSA. The TCR was taken from a man in his thirties or forties with acute or convalescent COVID-19. The chain joins TRBV7-2 to TRBJ1-4, with 7 bases that match TRBD1. Sequencing input: peripheral blood. The CDR3 DNA is TGTGCCAGCAGCTTAGGACCCAGGGGGGCGGCTAATGAAAAACTGTTTTTT. Its protein is CASSLGPRGAANEKLFF.